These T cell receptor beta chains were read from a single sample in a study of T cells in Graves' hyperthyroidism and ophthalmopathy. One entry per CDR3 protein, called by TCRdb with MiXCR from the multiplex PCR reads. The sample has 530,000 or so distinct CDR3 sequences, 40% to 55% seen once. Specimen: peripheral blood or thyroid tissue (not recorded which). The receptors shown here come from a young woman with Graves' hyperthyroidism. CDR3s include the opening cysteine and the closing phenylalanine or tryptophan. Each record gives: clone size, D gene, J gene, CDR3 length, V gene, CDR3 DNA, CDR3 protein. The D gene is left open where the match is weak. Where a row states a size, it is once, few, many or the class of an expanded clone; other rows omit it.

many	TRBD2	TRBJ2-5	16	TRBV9	TGTGCCAGCAGCAGCCGGACTAGCGGGAGTCTGGAGACCCAGTACTTC	CASSSRTSGSLETQYF
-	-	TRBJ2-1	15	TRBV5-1	TGCGCCAGCAGCAGGCGGAATCAGGGGTACAATGAGCAGTTCTTC	CASSRRNQGYNEQFF
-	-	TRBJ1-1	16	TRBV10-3	TGTGCCATCAGTGGACAGGTATCATTTGGGAACACTGAAGCTTTCTTT	CAISGQVSFGNTEAFF
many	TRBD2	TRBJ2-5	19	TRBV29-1	TGCAGCGTTGAAGGGCAACCGGCCGGGACTAGCGCCGTCATCGGCACCCAGTACTTC	CSVEGQPAGTSAVIGTQYF
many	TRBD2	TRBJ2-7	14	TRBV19	TGTGCCAGTAGCCGGACTAGCGGGAAGTACGAGCAGTACTTC	CASSRTSGKYEQYF
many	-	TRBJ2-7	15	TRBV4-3	TGCGCCAGCAGCCAAGGGAGGCAGGGGGGCCACGAGCAGTACTTC	CASSQGRQGGHEQYF
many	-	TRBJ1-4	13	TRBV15	TGTGCCACCGCAGGGGCGGAATCAGAAAAACTGTTTTTT	CATAGAESEKLFF
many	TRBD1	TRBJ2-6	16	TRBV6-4	TGTGCCAGCCCCCGGGACAGCAACTCTGGGGCCAACGTCCTGACTTTC	CASPRDSNSGANVLTF
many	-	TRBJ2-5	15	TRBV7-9	TGTGCCAGCAGCTTAGCGGGAGGAGGCATAGAGACCCAGTACTTC	CASSLAGGGIETQYF
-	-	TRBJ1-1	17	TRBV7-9	TGTGCCAGCAGCTTGCCCTCATCCGACAGATCGAACACTGAAGCTTTCTTT	CASSLPSSDRSNTEAFF
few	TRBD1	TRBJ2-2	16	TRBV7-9	TGTGCCAGCAGCCCCCGGACAGGGCAGAACACCGGGGAGCTGTTTTTT	CASSPRTGQNTGELFF
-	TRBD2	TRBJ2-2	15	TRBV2	TGTGCCAGCAGTGAACTAGCGGACAACACCGGGGAGCTGTTTTTT	CASSELADNTGELFF
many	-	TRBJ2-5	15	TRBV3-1	TGTGCCAGCAGTCAAAGGGGGGCGGGGCAAGAGACCCAGTACTTC	CASSQRGAGQETQYF
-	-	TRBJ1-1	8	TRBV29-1	TGCAGCGTCACTGAAGCTTTCTTT	CSVTEAFF
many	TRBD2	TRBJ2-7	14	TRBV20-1	TGCAGTGCTAGAGGGGGTAGCGGGAGGTACGAGCAGTACTTC	CSARGGSGRYEQYF
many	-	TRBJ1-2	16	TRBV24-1	TGTGCCACCAGTGAGGGCGACAGAAACCTTAACTATGGCTACACCTTC	CATSEGDRNLNYGYTF
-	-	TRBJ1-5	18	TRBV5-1	TGCGCCAGCAGCTGGGCCGGGGATTTACCTTATAGCAATCAGCCCCAGCATTTT	CASSWAGDLPYSNQPQHF
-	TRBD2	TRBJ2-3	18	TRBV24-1	TGTGCCACCAGTGATCCTGGATTCCTAGCGGGAGTCACAGATACGCAGTATTTT	CATSDPGFLAGVTDTQYF
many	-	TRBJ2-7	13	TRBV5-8	TGTGCCAGCAGCCGGGACACCTCCTACGAGCAGTACTTC	CASSRDTSYEQYF
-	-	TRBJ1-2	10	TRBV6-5	TGTGCCAGCAGGGTCGGGATGAACACCTTC	CASRVGMNTF
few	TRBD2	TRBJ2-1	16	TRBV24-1	TGTGCCACCAGTGATTACAAGCGGGGAGGTAAAAATGAGCAGTTCTTC	CATSDYKRGGKNEQFF
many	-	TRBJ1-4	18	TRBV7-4	TGTGCCAGCAGCGTAACCCGGGACAAATCACCAACTAATGAAAAACTGTTTTTT	CASSVTRDKSPTNEKLFF
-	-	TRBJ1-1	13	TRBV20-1	TGCAGTGCTAGAGATCCCCGACTAGCTGAAGCTTTCTTT	CSARDPRLAEAFF
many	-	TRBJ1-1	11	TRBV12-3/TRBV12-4	TGTGCCAGCAGCTCCCTGGTGGAGGCTTTCTTT	CASSSLVEAFF
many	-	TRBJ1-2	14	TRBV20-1	TGCAGTGCTAGTTTCACGGGGGGCTCTTTTAGCTACACCTTC	CSASFTGGSFSYTF
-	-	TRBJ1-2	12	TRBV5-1	TGCGCCAGCAGCCGCGCCACGGTTGGCTACACCTTC	CASSRATVGYTF
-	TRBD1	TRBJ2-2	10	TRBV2	TGTGCCAGCAGTGTTGACAGGGGGGTTTTT	CASSVDRGVF
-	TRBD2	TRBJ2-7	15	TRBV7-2	TGTGCCAGCAGCCAAGCGGGGGCGAACACCGGGGAGCAGTACTTC	CASSQAGANTGEQYF
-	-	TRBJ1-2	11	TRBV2	TGTGCCAGCAGTAGGACTAGCGGCAACACCTTC	CASSRTSGNTF
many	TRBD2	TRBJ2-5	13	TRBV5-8	TGTGCCAGCAGCTTGCCGGGAGGGGAGACCCAGTACTTC	CASSLPGGETQYF
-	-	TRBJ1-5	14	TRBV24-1	TGTGTTACCGCCCGGACCCCAGGCAATCAGCCCCAGCATTTT	CVTARTPGNQPQHF
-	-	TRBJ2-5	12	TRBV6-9	TGTGCCAGCAGTTATGGCTACGAGACCCAGTACTTC	CASSYGYETQYF
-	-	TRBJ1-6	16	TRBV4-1	TGCGCCAGCAGCCAAATCCCGGGAAGGGGTGATTCACCCCTCCACTTT	CASSQIPGRGDSPLHF
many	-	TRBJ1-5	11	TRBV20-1	TGCAGTCTGGGGGGGGATCAGCCCCAGCATTTT	CSLGGDQPQHF
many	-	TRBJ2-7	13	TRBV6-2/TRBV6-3	TGTGCCAGCAGCACACAAGGGCCCTATCAGCAGTACTTC	CASSTQGPYQQYF
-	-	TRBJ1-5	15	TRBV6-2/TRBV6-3	TGTGCCAGCAGTTACTCGGGAGGGGTCGGTCAGCCCCAGCATTTT	CASSYSGGVGQPQHF
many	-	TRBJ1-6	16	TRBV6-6	TGTGCCAGCAGTTCCACGGATTGGGGACATAATTCACCCCTCCACTTT	CASSSTDWGHNSPLHF
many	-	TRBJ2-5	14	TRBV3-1	TGTGCCAGCAGCCAAGGCTTCCCCGGGGAGACCCAGTACTTC	CASSQGFPGETQYF
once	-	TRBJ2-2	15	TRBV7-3	TGTGCTAGAACCCCGGGGAGCCCGAACACCGGGGAGCTGTTTTTT	CARTPGSPNTGELFF
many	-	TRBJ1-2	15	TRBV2	TGTGCCAGCAGGGGCAGGGGCCCAGCTAACTATGGCTACACCTTC	CASRGRGPANYGYTF
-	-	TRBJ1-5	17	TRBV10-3	TGTGCCATCAGCCCAGACGCGAACACCTCAAGCAATGAGCCCCAGCATTTT	CAISPDANTSSNEPQHF